The clone carrying this TCR beta chain was counted between two and nine times. No antigen is known for it. The TCR alpha and TCR beta cDNA libraries, bearing sample barcodes and UMIs, were generated by 5'RACE using constant-segment primers. TCRdb independently ran MiXCR on the 5' RACE reads; one entry per CDR3 protein. The sample yields some 150,000 distinct CDR3 sequences, about 19% seen once. The entry originates in a study of T-cell memory formation after mild COVID-19. The overall study: TCR clusters showed largely donor specificity.

Findings and limits, study-wide: Contracting CD4+ clones were located mainly in CM and EM, and CD8+ clones in EMRA. That cross-reactive memory joined was suggested by some responding clones appearing in pre-infection memory.

The TCR originated in an adult woman who had mild COVID-19 (a few samples of this study predate the infection). Cell type and time point are not known. What was sequenced was PBMCs or a T cell subset sorted from them (not recorded which).

The CDR3 DNA reads as TGTGCCAGCAGTGAAGACGGGGAGCAGTACTTC. As protein: CASSEDGEQYF. This chain uses TRBV2 with TRBJ2-7, with D unclear. From germline, CDR1 is SNHLY and CDR2 FYNNEI. CDR3 length: 11 residues. Between the trimmed V and J ends, which lost 1 base and 7 bases, there was a span of 5 bases. The whole variable domain, filled in from reference TRBV2 and TRBJ2-7, reads EPEVTQTPSHQVTQMGQEVILRCVPISNHLYFYWYRQILGQKVEFLVSFYNNEISEKSEIFDDQFSVERPDGSNFTLKIRSTKLEDSAMYFCASSEDGEQYFGPGTRLTVT.